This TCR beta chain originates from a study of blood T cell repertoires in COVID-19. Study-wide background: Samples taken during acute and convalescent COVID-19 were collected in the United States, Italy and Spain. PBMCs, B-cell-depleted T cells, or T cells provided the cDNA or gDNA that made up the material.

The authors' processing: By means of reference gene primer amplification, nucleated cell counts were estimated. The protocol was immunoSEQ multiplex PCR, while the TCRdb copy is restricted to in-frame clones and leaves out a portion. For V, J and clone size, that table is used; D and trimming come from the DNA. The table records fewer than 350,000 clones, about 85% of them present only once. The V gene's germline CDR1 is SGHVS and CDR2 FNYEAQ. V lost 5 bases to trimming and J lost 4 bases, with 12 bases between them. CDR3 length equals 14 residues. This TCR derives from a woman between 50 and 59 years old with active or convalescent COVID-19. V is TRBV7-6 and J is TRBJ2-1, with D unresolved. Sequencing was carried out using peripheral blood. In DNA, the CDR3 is TGTGCCAGCAGCCCAGGTAGTAAATACAATGAGCAGTTCTTC. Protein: CASSPGSKYNEQFF.